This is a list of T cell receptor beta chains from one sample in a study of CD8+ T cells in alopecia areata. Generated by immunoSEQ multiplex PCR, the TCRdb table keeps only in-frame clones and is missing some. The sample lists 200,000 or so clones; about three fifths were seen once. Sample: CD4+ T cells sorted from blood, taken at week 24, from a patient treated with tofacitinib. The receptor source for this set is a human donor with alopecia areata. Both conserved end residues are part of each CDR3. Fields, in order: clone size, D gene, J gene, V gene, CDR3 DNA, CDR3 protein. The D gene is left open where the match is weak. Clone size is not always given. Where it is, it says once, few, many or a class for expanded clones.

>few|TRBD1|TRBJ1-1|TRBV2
TGTGCCAGCAGCCCCCCGCCCGGGACAGGGGTTGACACTGAAGCTTTCTTT
CASSPPPGTGVDTEAFF
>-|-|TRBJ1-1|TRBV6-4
TGTGCCAGCAGTGACGGGTGGGGGAACACTGAAGCTTTCTTT
CASSDGWGNTEAFF
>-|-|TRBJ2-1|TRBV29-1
TGCAGCGTTGTAATCGGGAGATACAATGAGCAGTTCTTC
CSVVIGRYNEQFF
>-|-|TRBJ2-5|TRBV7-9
TGTGCCGGAGGGGACAGAAAACAAGAGACCCAGTACTTC
CAGGDRKQETQYF
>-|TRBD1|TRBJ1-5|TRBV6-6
TGTGCCAGCAGTTACGGAGACAGGGATCAGCCCCAGCATTTT
CASSYGDRDQPQHF
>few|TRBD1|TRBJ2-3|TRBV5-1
TGCGCCAGCAAGGACAGGGTGAGGTCCACAGATACGCAGTATTTT
CASKDRVRSTDTQYF
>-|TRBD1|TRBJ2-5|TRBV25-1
TGTGCCAGCAGTGAATTGAGGGGGCCAGAGACCCAGTACTTC
CASSELRGPETQYF
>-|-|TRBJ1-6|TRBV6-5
TGTGCCAGCAGTTACCAGGGATCGGATAATTCACCCCTCCACTTT
CASSYQGSDNSPLHF
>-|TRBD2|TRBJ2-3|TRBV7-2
TGTGCCAGCAGCTCCCCGAGCGGGAGCCCAGATACGCAGTATTTT
CASSSPSGSPDTQYF
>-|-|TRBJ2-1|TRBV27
TGTGCCAGCAGCTACAGGACGGCCTACAATGAGCAGTTCTTC
CASSYRTAYNEQFF
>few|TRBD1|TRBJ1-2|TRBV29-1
TGCAGCGTTGGACAGGGGGCGGACTATGGCTACACCTTC
CSVGQGADYGYTF
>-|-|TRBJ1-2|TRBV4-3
TGCGCCAGCAGCCAAGCTATCGCGGGGAATGGCTACACCTTC
CASSQAIAGNGYTF
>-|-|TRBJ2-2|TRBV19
TGTGCCGCAGTGGTTGGGGTTTGGTTGGAGCTGTTTTTT
CAAVVGVWLELFF
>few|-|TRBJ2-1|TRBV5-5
TGTGCCAGCAGCCTTGCCTACAATGAGCAGTTCTTC
CASSLAYNEQFF
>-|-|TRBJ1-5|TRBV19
TGTGCCAGTAGGAACAGACGACCTCCCCCTAGCAATCAGCCCCAGCATTTT
CASRNRRPPPSNQPQHF
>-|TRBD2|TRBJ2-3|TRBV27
TGTGCCACCCAGGGACTAGCGGGAGGGGATACGCAGTATTTT
CATQGLAGGDTQYF
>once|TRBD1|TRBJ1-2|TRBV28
TGTGCCAGCAGCTATGGGATAGGGGGCGTAAACTATGGCTACACCTTC
CASSYGIGGVNYGYTF
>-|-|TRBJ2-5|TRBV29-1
TGCAGCGTTGAAGAAGGGCTGGGGACCCAGTACTTC
CSVEEGLGTQYF
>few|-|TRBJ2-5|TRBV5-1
TGCGCCAGCAGCCTGGGGTCCGGGGCCCAGTACTTC
CASSLGSGAQYF
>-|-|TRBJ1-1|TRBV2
TGTGCCAGCGGACTACAGGTCGACACTGAAGCTTTCTTT
CASGLQVDTEAFF
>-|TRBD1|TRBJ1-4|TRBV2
TGTGCCAGCAGTGTGGACAGGGGAGTGGAAGAAAAACTGTTTTTT
CASSVDRGVEEKLFF
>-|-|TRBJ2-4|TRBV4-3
TGCGCCAGCAGCCACGGGCTAGCGAAAAACATTCAGTACTTC
CASSHGLAKNIQYF
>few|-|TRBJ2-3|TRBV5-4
TGTGCCAGCAGCTTGGATCTGGGGGAGGATACGCAGTATTTT
CASSLDLGEDTQYF
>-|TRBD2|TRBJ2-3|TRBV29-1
TGCAGCGGCCGACTAGCGGGGCAAAGAGATATGCAGTATTTT
CSGRLAGQRDMQYF
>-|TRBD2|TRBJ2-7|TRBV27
TGTGCCAGCAGTTCCGGGACTAGCGGGAGGATCGAGCAGTACTTC
CASSSGTSGRIEQYF
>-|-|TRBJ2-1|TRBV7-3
TGTGCCAGCAGCTTATACCTTACGCGCTCCTACAATGAGCAGTTCTTC
CASSLYLTRSYNEQFF
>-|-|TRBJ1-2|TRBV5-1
TGCGCCAGCAGCTTGGGACAGACCTATGGCTACACCTTC
CASSLGQTYGYTF
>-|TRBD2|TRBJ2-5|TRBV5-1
TGCGCCAGCAGCTTTGTAGCGGGAGAAGAGACCCAGTACTTC
CASSFVAGEETQYF
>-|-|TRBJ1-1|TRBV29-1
TGCAGCGGGAATTCAGGGACGACTGAAGCTTTCTTT
CSGNSGTTEAFF
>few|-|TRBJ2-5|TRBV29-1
TGCAGCGTTGACGTCGGTGAGACCCAGTACTTC
CSVDVGETQYF
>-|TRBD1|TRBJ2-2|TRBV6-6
TGTGCCAGCAGTTACTCGTTGGGGACAGGGCCCGGGGAGCTGTTTTTT
CASSYSLGTGPGELFF
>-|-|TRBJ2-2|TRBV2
TGTGCCAGCAGGGGTACTTACACCGGGGAGCTGTTTTTT
CASRGTYTGELFF
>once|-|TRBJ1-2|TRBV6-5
TGTGCCAGCAGAACACTCAGGGATTCAGACTATGGCTACACCTTC
CASRTLRDSDYGYTF
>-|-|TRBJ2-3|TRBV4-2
TGTGCCAGCAGCCACTTACTTCAGGGGAGAACAGATACGCAGTATTTT
CASSHLLQGRTDTQYF
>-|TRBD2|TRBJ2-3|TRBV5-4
TGTGCCAGCAGCTTGAAGGCTAGCGGGAGAGGAGATACGCAGTATTTT
CASSLKASGRGDTQYF